This is a list of T cell receptor beta chains from one sample in a study of patients and donors after allogeneic stem cell transplantation. TCRdb fed the RT-PCR reads into MiXCR, producing one record per CDR3 protein. The sample yields some 200,000 distinct CDR3 sequences, 41% seen once. The sample taken for sequencing was blood, either unsorted or a sorted T cell fraction (not recorded which). The receptors were gathered from a human donor who was either an allogeneic HSCT recipient or a stem cell or donor lymphocyte infusion donor (not recorded which). It is not recorded whose cells these are; they may come from a transplant donor. Both conserved end residues are part of each CDR3. The D gene is left open where the match is weak. The listing skips clone size in some rows; elsewhere it reads once, few, many or a size class.

TRBD2,TRBV29-1,NA,TRBJ2-1,CSVQTSGQFF,TGCAGCGTTCAGACTAGCGGGCAGTTCTTC
NA,TRBV12-3/TRBV12-4,NA,TRBJ1-1,CASSPSGDTEAFF,TGTGCCAGCAGTCCATCAGGGGACACTGAAGCTTTCTTT
NA,TRBV6-5,few,TRBJ2-1,CASSRGLLTLRNEQFF,TGTGCCAGCTCCCGGGGGCTTTTAACGTTAAGGAATGAGCAGTTCTTC
TRBD1,TRBV7-9,NA,TRBJ1-1,CASSRPDRDTEAFF,TGTGCCAGCAGCCGCCCGGACAGGGATACTGAAGCTTTCTTT
TRBD1,TRBV7-9,NA,TRBJ1-2,CASSLSGGAYYGYTF,TGTGCCAGCAGCTTATCAGGGGGGGCCTACTATGGCTACACCTTC
NA,TRBV10-3,few,TRBJ1-1,CAIRDSGGGNTEAFF,TGTGCCATCAGGGACAGCGGCGGAGGGAACACTGAAGCTTTCTTT
NA,TRBV7-2,many,TRBJ1-1,CASSLVGGMNTEAFF,TGTGCCAGCAGCTTAGTTGGAGGGATGAACACTGAAGCTTTCTTT
NA,TRBV19,NA,TRBJ1-1,CASSGDYRDGNTEAFF,TGTGCCAGTAGTGGCGATTACAGGGATGGGAACACTGAAGCTTTCTTT
TRBD2,TRBV9,few,TRBJ2-3,CASSVWASGIGGDTQYF,TGTGCCAGCAGCGTTTGGGCCAGCGGGATTGGCGGGGATACGCAGTATTTT
NA,TRBV15,NA,TRBJ2-7,CATSFAPAYEQYF,TGTGCCACCAGTTTCGCTCCCGCCTACGAGCAGTACTTC
NA,TRBV18,NA,TRBJ1-1,CASSPLPEKNTEAFF,TGTGCCAGCTCACCACTGCCGGAGAAGAACACTGAAGCTTTCTTT
TRBD1,TRBV4-1,NA,TRBJ1-6,CASSQPGGTSNSPLHF,TGCGCCAGCAGCCAGCCAGGGGGTACTAGTAATTCACCCCTCCACTTT
NA,TRBV6-5,NA,TRBJ2-2,CASSYFSNTGELFF,TGTGCCAGCAGTTACTTCTCGAACACCGGGGAGCTGTTTTTT
TRBD1,TRBV11-2,NA,TRBJ1-1,CASSLWDRLNTEAFF,TGTGCCAGCAGCCTTTGGGACAGACTGAACACTGAAGCTTTCTTT
NA,TRBV5-1,NA,TRBJ2-5,CASRVGGVETQYF,TGCGCCAGCCGCGTCGGAGGTGTAGAGACCCAGTACTTC